The rows below give T cell receptor beta chains drawn from one sample of a study of cytomegalovirus exposure and HLA in healthy donors. This table comes from immunoSEQ multiplex PCR, and its TCRdb copy is limited to in-frame clones, with some not included. The profile shows 150,000 to 200,000 clones, over 65% of them singletons. Input material: PBMCs. The source is a female donor in good health and CMV-seronegative. The CDR3 runs from the conserved cysteine through the conserved F or W. A D gene is named only where the DNA matches it firmly. Not every row has a clone size; where given, it reads once, few, many or a size class.

d_gene,j_gene,abundance,v_gene,CDR3aa,CDR3nt
TRBD1,TRBJ1-5,NA,TRBV6-1,CASSEARGKQGYQPQHF,TGTGCCAGCAGTGAAGCGAGAGGGAAACAGGGGTATCAGCCCCAGCATTTT
TRBD1,TRBJ1-1,NA,TRBV28,CASRPSGGTEAFF,TGTGCCAGCAGACCCTCAGGGGGCACTGAAGCTTTCTTT
NA,TRBJ1-2,NA,TRBV6-5,CASSYDTGTNYGYTF,TGTGCCAGCAGTTACGATACAGGGACCAACTATGGCTACACCTTC
NA,TRBJ1-3,NA,TRBV18,CASSRGSGNTIYF,TGTGCCAGCTCACGAGGCTCCGGAAACACCATATATTTT
TRBD2,TRBJ2-1,once,TRBV28,CASSTTREGRNEQFF,TGTGCCAGCAGTACGACGCGGGAGGGCCGCAATGAGCAGTTCTTC
TRBD2,TRBJ2-5,NA,TRBV9,CASSVDGGRGETQYF,TGTGCCAGCAGCGTAGACGGCGGGAGGGGGGAGACCCAGTACTTC
NA,TRBJ2-3,NA,TRBV11-2,CASSSEGGADTQYF,TGTGCCAGCAGCTCGGAGGGGGGGGCAGATACGCAGTATTTT
NA,TRBJ2-2,NA,TRBV2,CASGRGYAGELFF,TGTGCCAGCGGGAGGGGGTACGCCGGGGAGCTGTTTTTT
TRBD2,TRBJ2-2,NA,TRBV7-8,CASSASGGAVLSTGELFF,TGTGCCAGCAGCGCTAGCGGGGGGGCAGTTCTGAGCACCGGGGAGCTGTTTTTT
NA,TRBJ1-2,NA,TRBV5-6,CASSPDSNYGYTF,TGTGCCAGCAGCCCGGACAGTAACTATGGCTACACCTTC
TRBD2,TRBJ2-1,NA,TRBV7-2,CASSSRTSGRNNEQFF,TGTGCCAGCAGCTCCCGGACTAGCGGGAGAAACAATGAGCAGTTCTTC
NA,TRBJ1-2,NA,TRBV28,CASTPGRVGGYTF,TGTGCCAGCACCCCGGGCAGGGTGGGAGGCTACACCTTC
TRBD1,TRBJ2-5,few,TRBV11-2,CASSKDRGPRERTQYF,TGTGCCAGCAGCAAGGACAGGGGGCCACGCGAGAGGACCCAGTACTTC
TRBD2,TRBJ2-1,NA,TRBV7-9,CASSLGETSGSRNEQFF,TGTGCCAGCAGCTTAGGGGAGACTAGCGGGAGTCGGAATGAGCAGTTCTTC
NA,TRBJ2-1,NA,TRBV12-5,CASGFGYNEQFF,TGTGCTAGTGGTTTCGGTTACAATGAGCAGTTCTTC
TRBD1,TRBJ1-1,NA,TRBV14,CASNQRTGATEAFF,TGTGCCAGCAACCAACGGACAGGGGCCACTGAAGCTTTCTTT
NA,TRBJ2-7,NA,TRBV9,CASSVGQAPREEQYF,TGTGCCAGCAGCGTAGGACAGGCCCCGAGGGAGGAGCAGTACTTC
NA,TRBJ2-3,few,TRBV30,CAWSPGEGAGTDTQYF,TGTGCCTGGAGTCCTGGGGAAGGGGCAGGCACAGATACGCAGTATTTT
NA,TRBJ2-1,NA,TRBV9,CASPLGGVPYNEQFF,TGTGCCAGCCCCCTGGGCGGGGTCCCCTACAATGAGCAGTTCTTC
TRBD1,TRBJ2-4,once,TRBV5-5,CASSLRFSEPGTEVPF,TGTGCCAGCAGCTTGCGGTTTTCGGAACCCGGGACAGAAGTCCCCTTC
TRBD1,TRBJ1-5,NA,TRBV28,CASSSGTGLNQPQHF,TGTGCCAGCAGCTCCGGGACAGGGCTAAATCAGCCCCAGCATTTT
TRBD1,TRBJ1-6,few,TRBV7-2,CASSLVGTGNNSPLHF,TGTGCCAGCAGCTTAGTTGGGACAGGGAATAATTCACCCCTCCACTTT
TRBD2,TRBJ2-7,NA,TRBV4-3,CASSHGTSGYEQYF,TGCGCCAGCAGCCACGGGACTAGCGGCTACGAGCAGTACTTC
NA,TRBJ2-7,NA,TRBV28,CASSTRTGYEQYF,TGTGCCAGCAGTACCCGAACAGGGTACGAGCAGTACTTC
TRBD1,TRBJ2-7,NA,TRBV5-1,CASSFSGQGREEQYF,TGCGCCAGCAGCTTTTCCGGACAGGGCCGGGAAGAGCAGTACTTC
NA,TRBJ2-5,NA,TRBV28,CASSFVWEQYF,TGTGCCAGCAGTTTTGTATGGGAGCAGTACTTC
NA,TRBJ2-7,NA,TRBV11-2,CASSLDSGRGFFSEQYF,TGTGCCAGCAGCTTAGACTCCGGCAGGGGATTTTTCTCCGAGCAGTACTTC
TRBD1,TRBJ1-1,few,TRBV4-3,CASSPSGTGATEAFF,TGCGCCAGCAGCCCCTCCGGGACAGGAGCAACTGAAGCTTTCTTT
TRBD1,TRBJ1-3,NA,TRBV28,CASSFWTGDSSGNTIYF,TGTGCCAGCAGTTTCTGGACAGGCGATAGCTCTGGAAACACCATATATTTT
NA,TRBJ1-1,NA,TRBV18,CASSPTRMNTEAFF,TGTGCCAGCTCACCGACAAGGATGAACACTGAAGCTTTCTTT
TRBD2,TRBJ2-6,NA,TRBV4-1,CASSQDLRGGGASSGANGLTF,TGCGCCAGCAGCCAAGATCTTCGCGGCGGGGGGGCCTCATCTGGGGCCAACGGCCTGACTTTC
TRBD1,TRBJ1-4,few,TRBV30,CAWDRGDEKLFF,TGTGCCTGGGACAGGGGGGATGAAAAACTGTTTTTT
TRBD1,TRBJ1-6,NA,TRBV14,CASSQRPVGQGSSPLHF,TGTGCCAGCAGCCAGCGACCGGTGGGACAGGGTAGTTCACCCCTCCACTTT
TRBD2,TRBJ2-1,NA,TRBV6-6,CASSRGTSEVEQFF,TGTGCCAGCAGCCGAGGGACTAGCGAGGTTGAGCAGTTCTTC
TRBD2,TRBJ2-2,NA,TRBV5-1,CASSWSGSTDTGELFF,TGCGCCAGCAGCTGGAGCGGGAGTACTGATACCGGGGAGCTGTTTTTT
NA,TRBJ2-7,once,TRBV18,CASSLSDSSYEQYF,TGTGCCAGCTCACTTTCGGACAGTAGCTACGAGCAGTACTTC
TRBD2,TRBJ2-7,few,TRBV19,CASSIGGLAGDSYEQYF,TGTGCCAGTAGTATTGGTGGACTAGCGGGAGACTCCTACGAGCAGTACTTC
TRBD2,TRBJ2-2,NA,TRBV9,CASSATSANTGELFF,TGTGCCAGCAGCGCGACTAGCGCGAACACCGGGGAGCTGTTTTTT
TRBD1,TRBJ2-2,NA,TRBV10-3,CAISETLDRGVNTGELFF,TGTGCCATCAGTGAGACCTTGGACAGGGGTGTGAACACCGGGGAGCTGTTTTTT
NA,TRBJ1-2,NA,TRBV5-4,CASSRFIPEGRGYGYTF,TGTGCCAGCAGCCGTTTCATACCGGAGGGGAGGGGATATGGCTACACCTTC
TRBD2,TRBJ2-1,once,TRBV7-2,CASSSGLAALSSYNEQFF,TGTGCCAGCAGCTCGGGACTAGCCGCCCTTAGCTCCTACAATGAGCAGTTCTTC
TRBD1,TRBJ2-1,once,TRBV7-2,CASRVNRGNEQFF,TGTGCCAGCAGGGTGAACAGGGGGAATGAGCAGTTCTTC
NA,TRBJ2-7,NA,TRBV2,CASTLTGNGEQYF,TGTGCCAGCACCCTTACAGGGAACGGCGAGCAGTACTTC
NA,TRBJ2-2,few,TRBV6-5,CASSYRVRATGELFF,TGTGCCAGCAGTTACCGGGTCAGGGCCACCGGGGAGCTGTTTTTT
NA,TRBJ2-7,NA,TRBV9,CASSVGPLEGGNEQYF,TGTGCCAGCAGCGTAGGCCCCCTCGAGGGGGGGAACGAGCAGTACTTC